Listed below are T cell receptor beta chains from one sample, sequenced in a study of blood T cell repertoires in COVID-19. Generated by immunoSEQ multiplex PCR, the TCRdb table keeps only in-frame clones and is missing some. This table has tens of thousands of clones, 70% to 90% appearing once. Material: peripheral blood. These receptors came from a woman aged 50 to 60 with COVID-19, enrolled during active disease. Each CDR3 is given without its conserved first and last residue. Fields, in order: D gene, V gene, J gene, CDR3 protein. A D gene is named only where the DNA matches it firmly.

d_gene: .; v_gene: TRBV28; j_gene: TRBJ1-1; CDR3aa: ASSLSAGLKAF
d_gene: TRBD2; v_gene: TRBV5-1; j_gene: TRBJ2-1; CDR3aa: ATSYSGREGNEQF
d_gene: .; v_gene: TRBV7-9; j_gene: TRBJ2-7; CDR3aa: ASSSLGQGRAVSYEQY
d_gene: .; v_gene: TRBV3-1/TRBV3-2; j_gene: TRBJ2-4; CDR3aa: ASSLRTGNIQY
d_gene: .; v_gene: TRBV19; j_gene: TRBJ2-3; CDR3aa: ASSQGSDTQY
d_gene: .; v_gene: TRBV5-4; j_gene: TRBJ2-3; CDR3aa: ASGPGGTDTQY
d_gene: TRBD1; v_gene: TRBV18; j_gene: TRBJ1-1; CDR3aa: ASSPTDRGPTEAF
d_gene: .; v_gene: TRBV6-5; j_gene: TRBJ2-1; CDR3aa: ASSYRAGAGYNEQF
d_gene: .; v_gene: TRBV9; j_gene: TRBJ2-7; CDR3aa: ASSLAGTPTNEQY
d_gene: .; v_gene: TRBV6-5; j_gene: TRBJ2-7; CDR3aa: ASSYSGVRDEQY
d_gene: .; v_gene: TRBV18; j_gene: TRBJ2-3; CDR3aa: ASSPGAGTDTQY
d_gene: .; v_gene: TRBV6-5; j_gene: TRBJ2-1; CDR3aa: ASGKPRDTEQF
d_gene: TRBD2; v_gene: TRBV2; j_gene: TRBJ2-7; CDR3aa: ASSTFGGSSYEQY
d_gene: TRBD1; v_gene: TRBV2; j_gene: TRBJ1-5; CDR3aa: ASTVPGQGDQPQH
d_gene: TRBD1; v_gene: TRBV4-3; j_gene: TRBJ2-7; CDR3aa: ASGTGGEQY
d_gene: TRBD1; v_gene: TRBV6-5; j_gene: TRBJ2-7; CDR3aa: ASSYSRDRGYEQY
d_gene: .; v_gene: TRBV19; j_gene: TRBJ2-1; CDR3aa: ASRRDAGSSYNEQF
d_gene: .; v_gene: TRBV2; j_gene: TRBJ2-1; CDR3aa: ASRSRLLLLYNEQF
d_gene: TRBD1; v_gene: TRBV5-6; j_gene: TRBJ1-4; CDR3aa: ASSRKRGQGRDEKLF
d_gene: .; v_gene: TRBV7-8; j_gene: TRBJ2-1; CDR3aa: ASSLVFQNEQF
d_gene: TRBD1; v_gene: TRBV27; j_gene: TRBJ1-4; CDR3aa: ASSLSRTGGAEKLF
d_gene: TRBD2; v_gene: TRBV6-1; j_gene: TRBJ2-2; CDR3aa: ASSEFPSGNTGELF
d_gene: .; v_gene: TRBV11-3; j_gene: TRBJ1-1; CDR3aa: ASSLDRRVMVHLNTEAF
d_gene: .; v_gene: TRBV29-1; j_gene: TRBJ1-2; CDR3aa: SVIEGYGYT
d_gene: TRBD2; v_gene: TRBV5-1; j_gene: TRBJ2-1; CDR3aa: ASSPQGSGRLNEQF
d_gene: TRBD1; v_gene: TRBV11-3; j_gene: TRBJ2-7; CDR3aa: ASSLRTGKIYEQY
d_gene: .; v_gene: TRBV28; j_gene: TRBJ2-2; CDR3aa: ASSLLSGELF
d_gene: .; v_gene: TRBV9; j_gene: TRBJ2-1; CDR3aa: ASSTRDSSNEQF
d_gene: TRBD2; v_gene: TRBV5-1; j_gene: TRBJ2-1; CDR3aa: ASSSSGGENEQF
d_gene: .; v_gene: TRBV5-4; j_gene: TRBJ2-3; CDR3aa: ASSLAPSVMGDTQY
d_gene: .; v_gene: TRBV13; j_gene: TRBJ2-1; CDR3aa: ASSSPGINEQF
d_gene: TRBD2; v_gene: TRBV6-6; j_gene: TRBJ2-7; CDR3aa: ASSRSGRDYEQY
d_gene: TRBD1; v_gene: TRBV7-2; j_gene: TRBJ1-5; CDR3aa: ASSKQTGMGDQPQH
d_gene: TRBD2; v_gene: TRBV14; j_gene: TRBJ2-1; CDR3aa: ASSPRGGNLAGGPFYNEQF
d_gene: TRBD2; v_gene: TRBV18; j_gene: TRBJ2-4; CDR3aa: ASSLLAGLAKNIQY
d_gene: TRBD1; v_gene: TRBV6-6; j_gene: TRBJ2-3; CDR3aa: ASSYARTGRNTQY
d_gene: TRBD2; v_gene: TRBV4-1; j_gene: TRBJ2-7; CDR3aa: ASSQDSAAGGVAYEQY
d_gene: TRBD2; v_gene: TRBV5-5; j_gene: TRBJ2-1; CDR3aa: ASSYSGRDGYEQF
d_gene: TRBD2; v_gene: TRBV6-5; j_gene: TRBJ2-1; CDR3aa: ASSLAGIYNEQF
d_gene: .; v_gene: TRBV25-1; j_gene: TRBJ2-7; CDR3aa: ASSEYGRGAGEQY